This T cell receptor (beta chain) was retrieved from a study of blood T cell repertoires in COVID-19 (dated by TCRdb to the early 2020s). About the investigation overall: Collaborator samples came from the United States, Italy and Spain and covered acute and convalescent phases of COVID-19. The material from the prospective study consisted of cDNA or gDNA derived from T cells, B-cell-depleted T cells, or PBMCs. The dataset comprised deeply sampled blood TCRbeta repertoires from subjects exposed to, actively infected with, or recovered from COVID-19. A freely available public database, intended as a resource for researchers studying the immune response to SARS-CoV-2, is where the repertoires were released. The samples were drawn from two sources: the first 160 participants of the ongoing ImmuneRACE study, and over 1,000 subjects contributed by 6 global collaborators. The sample metadata nearly always contained a de-identified subject ID, COVID-19 status, age in years and sex. HLA class I and class II types, where available, came from metadata supplied by the sample provider rather than from assay-based typing.

The paper as a whole reports these results and caveats: Clinical and demographic metadata were provided uncurated, with the amount varying by source and participant.

TCRbeta CDR3 regions were amplified from genomic DNA using the immunoSEQ Assay, a bias-controlled multiplex PCR. The original pipeline was this. Nucleated cell counts per sample were estimated from amplification of reference gene primers within the assay. To quantify the absolute abundance of each unique TCRbeta CDR3 rearrangement, sequence reads were collapsed and filtered. Productive Simpson clonality was computed per sample as the square root of Simpson's diversity index over productive rearrangements. The table comes from immuneACCESS by way of TCRdb, which keeps in-frame sequences with V and J called. Part of the clones is missing from these tables; in studies checked, under half for an unresolved V gene and the rest for unknown reasons. V, J and clone size are those of that table, while D and trimming were read from the DNA. The sample table holds about 230,000 clones, of which 83% were seen once. About 2.5% of the sample comes from the top ten.

The sample holds a few counts of this clone. No antigen is known for it. No clone much larger than this one lies a single base away; base qualities are absent. The collaborating institutions used their own protocols to collect whole blood in K2EDTA tubes. For TCRbeta analysis, collaborator samples were shipped as frozen whole blood, as isolated PBMCs, or as DNA extracted from either sample type. Material for sequencing was peripheral blood. This receptor was obtained from a woman between 65 and 79 years old with active or convalescent COVID-19.

The nucleotide sequence is TGTGCCAGCAGCTTAGCGAACAGAAACTCCTACGAGCAGTACTTC. The resulting protein is CASSLANRNSYEQYF. Rearrangement joined TRBV11-1 to TRBJ2-7, with the D gene not confidently named. Including the terminal cysteine and phenylalanine, the CDR3 comprises 15 residues. This entry keeps only the CDR3 DNA: 45 bases, framed from base 1. CDR1 and CDR2, looked up from the germline V gene (reference sequence), are SGHAT and FQDESV. The junction carries 9 bases between V and J, which are trimmed by 0 bases and 0 bases respectively.